The rows below give T cell receptor beta chains drawn from one sample of a study of long-term antiretroviral therapy in people with HIV. This table comes from immunoSEQ multiplex PCR, and its TCRdb copy is limited to in-frame clones, with some not included. The table lists about 48,000 clones, around 84% of them singletons, with 3% in the top ten. The input for sequencing was unsorted PBMCs, taken 0.8 years after starting antiretroviral therapy. These receptors all stem from a woman aged 18 to 35 with HIV. Both conserved end residues are part of each CDR3. The D gene is left open where the match is weak. The listing skips clone size in some rows; elsewhere it reads once, few, many or a size class.

.	TRBV11-2	.	14	TRBJ2-4	TGTGCCAGCACTATCGGCCTAGCCAAAAACATTCAGTACTTC	CASTIGLAKNIQYF
.	TRBV7-2	TRBD2	16	TRBJ2-3	TGTGCCAGCAGCTTAGTAATGGCGGGAGGGGTAGATACGCAGTATTTT	CASSLVMAGGVDTQYF
.	TRBV7-6	.	14	TRBJ2-2	TGTGCCAGCAGCATCGGGGGATTTACCGGGGAGCTGTTTTTT	CASSIGGFTGELFF
.	TRBV29-1	TRBD2	16	TRBJ2-1	TGCAGCGTGATCCCTATAGCGGGGAACTCCTACAATGAGCAGTTCTTC	CSVIPIAGNSYNEQFF
.	TRBV10-3	TRBD2	16	TRBJ2-2	TGTGCCATCAGTGACGGCGCGGGAGGTTCGAACGGGGAGCTGTTTTTT	CAISDGAGGSNGELFF
.	TRBV28	TRBD2	17	TRBJ2-5	TGTGCCAGCAGTTCCTCTACTAGCGGCCGTCGAGGGGAGACCCAGTACTTC	CASSSSTSGRRGETQYF
.	TRBV6-5	.	15	TRBJ2-1	TGTGCCAGCAGTTGGACTGCCGGCTCCTACAATGAGCAGTTCTTC	CASSWTAGSYNEQFF
.	TRBV7-9	.	14	TRBJ2-2	TGTGCCAGCAGCTCCTACAGGGTAAACGGGGAGCTGTTTTTT	CASSSYRVNGELFF
.	TRBV9	.	15	TRBJ1-1	TGTGCCAGCAGCTCACGACAGAACCTGAACACTGAAGCTTTCTTT	CASSSRQNLNTEAFF
.	TRBV7-2	TRBD2	12	TRBJ2-7	TGTGCCAGCAGCTTAGCGCGGGAGGGGCAGTACTTC	CASSLAREGQYF
.	TRBV5-8	TRBD1	15	TRBJ2-1	TGTGCCAGCAGCCCGGACGGACAGGGGTACAATGAGCAGTTCTTC	CASSPDGQGYNEQFF
.	TRBV11-2	TRBD2	17	TRBJ2-1	TGTGCCAGCAGCTTAACGCTAGCGGGAGTGTCCTACAATGAGCAGTTCTTC	CASSLTLAGVSYNEQFF
.	TRBV6-1	TRBD2	14	TRBJ2-4	TGTGCCAGCAGGAGACTAGCGAGGGGGAACATTCAGTACTTC	CASRRLARGNIQYF
.	TRBV5-1	TRBD1	16	TRBJ2-3	TGCGCCAGCAGCTTGGTCTGGGGGCAGGGGGTTGATACGCAGTATTTT	CASSLVWGQGVDTQYF
once	TRBV7-9	TRBD2	18	TRBJ2-3	TGTGCCAGCAGCTCTACCTCGACTAGCGGGACTAGCACAGATACGCAGTATTTT	CASSSTSTSGTSTDTQYF
.	TRBV2	TRBD2	13	TRBJ2-7	TGTGCCAGCAGTGATAGCGGGAGAGTCGAGCAGTACTTC	CASSDSGRVEQYF
once	TRBV6-6	TRBD2	15	TRBJ2-5	TGTGCCAGCAGTGCCCGGGACGGGGGGGGAGAGACCCAGTACTTC	CASSARDGGGETQYF
few	TRBV5-4	.	14	TRBJ2-7	TGTGCCAGCAGCTTGTATCGGGGGGCAGGCGAGCAGTACTTC	CASSLYRGAGEQYF
.	TRBV27	.	15	TRBJ1-2	TGTGCCAGCAGCCACGGAGGGGCGGCTAACTATGGCTACACCTTC	CASSHGGAANYGYTF
few	TRBV28	.	13	TRBJ1-5	TGTGCCAGCAGTGTACAGGGAAATCAGCCCCAGCATTTT	CASSVQGNQPQHF
.	TRBV15	.	14	TRBJ2-1	TGTGCCACCAGCACACGATTGGAGGGAGGAGAGCAGTTCTTC	CATSTRLEGGEQFF
.	TRBV6-5	TRBD2	14	TRBJ2-3	TGTGCCAGCAAACGGGAGGGCCTGACAGATACGCAGTATTTT	CASKREGLTDTQYF
.	TRBV27	.	13	TRBJ2-1	TGTGCCAGCAGTCTACAGGGTTACAATGAGCAGTTCTTC	CASSLQGYNEQFF
once	TRBV6-6	.	13	TRBJ1-2	TGTGCCAGCAGAGGGGGTATGGTTGACGGCTACACCTTC	CASRGGMVDGYTF
.	TRBV7-2	TRBD2	18	TRBJ2-1	TGTGCCAGCACTTCGAGGCTAGCGGGACCCAATCCTAACAATGAGCAGTTCTTC	CASTSRLAGPNPNNEQFF
.	TRBV29-1	.	12	TRBJ1-4	TGCAGCGTCGGACAGCCCAATGAAAAACTGTTTTTT	CSVGQPNEKLFF
.	TRBV6-6	.	12	TRBJ1-1	TGTGCCACCTACAGGGAGGACACTGAAGCTTTCTTT	CATYREDTEAFF
.	TRBV28	.	14	TRBJ2-1	TGTGCCAGCAGTTTAGTTGGGCGGGGCAATGAGCAGTTCTTC	CASSLVGRGNEQFF
.	TRBV4-3	.	15	TRBJ2-1	TGCGCCAGCAGCCAAGACCCCCTCTCCTACAATGAGCAGTTCTTC	CASSQDPLSYNEQFF
.	TRBV28	TRBD2	16	TRBJ2-7	TGTGCCAGCAGTTTAGCCGGACTAGCGGGAGTCTACGAGCAGTACTTC	CASSLAGLAGVYEQYF
.	TRBV4-1	.	15	TRBJ2-3	TGCGCCAGCAGCCAAGTCACAGGGTTTGTAGATACGCAGTATTTT	CASSQVTGFVDTQYF
.	TRBV7-3	.	12	TRBJ1-1	TGTGCCAGCAGCTTCCGGCTAGCTGAAGCTTTCTTT	CASSFRLAEAFF
.	TRBV29-1	TRBD1	15	TRBJ2-7	TGCAGCGTTGAAAGAGCGGACAGGGGAGCCTACGAGCAGTACTTC	CSVERADRGAYEQYF
.	TRBV19	.	13	TRBJ2-7	TGTGCCAGTAGTGGGGTTGTCTCCTACGAGCAGTACTTC	CASSGVVSYEQYF
.	TRBV6-5	TRBD2	13	TRBJ2-1	TGTGCCAGCAGTTACAGCGCGGGAGATGAGCAGTTCTTC	CASSYSAGDEQFF
.	TRBV18	.	16	TRBJ2-1	TGTGCCAGCTCACCGGAATGGGGGATGGGGGACAATGAGCAGTTCTTC	CASSPEWGMGDNEQFF
once	TRBV6-5	.	11	TRBJ2-7	TGTGCCAGCAGTGCAGGGTTCGGGCAGTACTTC	CASSAGFGQYF
few	TRBV19	.	13	TRBJ1-1	TGTGCCAGTAGTATAACGGTGAACACTGAAGCTTTCTTT	CASSITVNTEAFF
.	TRBV9	.	14	TRBJ1-2	TGTGCCAGCAGCGTAGGGGGCGGGGACTATGGCTACACCTTC	CASSVGGGDYGYTF
.	TRBV6-1	TRBD1	14	TRBJ2-7	TGTGCCAGCAGAGCAGGGGGCGTTATCTACGAGCAGTACTTC	CASRAGGVIYEQYF
.	TRBV6-1	TRBD1	15	TRBJ1-1	TGTGCCAGCAGTGTGGCAGGGGGCTTGGGAACTGAAGCTTTCTTT	CASSVAGGLGTEAFF
once	TRBV6-5	TRBD1	16	TRBJ2-2	TGTGCCAGCAGTTACCCCGGACAGGGGTTATTCGGGGAGCTGTTTTTT	CASSYPGQGLFGELFF
.	TRBV4-3	.	13	TRBJ1-1	TGCGCCAGCAGCCAAGATCGGAGGCAGAAAGCTTTCTTT	CASSQDRRQKAFF
.	TRBV19	.	14	TRBJ2-7	TGTGCCAGTAGTAACGACGGAATATCCTACGAGCAGTACTTC	CASSNDGISYEQYF